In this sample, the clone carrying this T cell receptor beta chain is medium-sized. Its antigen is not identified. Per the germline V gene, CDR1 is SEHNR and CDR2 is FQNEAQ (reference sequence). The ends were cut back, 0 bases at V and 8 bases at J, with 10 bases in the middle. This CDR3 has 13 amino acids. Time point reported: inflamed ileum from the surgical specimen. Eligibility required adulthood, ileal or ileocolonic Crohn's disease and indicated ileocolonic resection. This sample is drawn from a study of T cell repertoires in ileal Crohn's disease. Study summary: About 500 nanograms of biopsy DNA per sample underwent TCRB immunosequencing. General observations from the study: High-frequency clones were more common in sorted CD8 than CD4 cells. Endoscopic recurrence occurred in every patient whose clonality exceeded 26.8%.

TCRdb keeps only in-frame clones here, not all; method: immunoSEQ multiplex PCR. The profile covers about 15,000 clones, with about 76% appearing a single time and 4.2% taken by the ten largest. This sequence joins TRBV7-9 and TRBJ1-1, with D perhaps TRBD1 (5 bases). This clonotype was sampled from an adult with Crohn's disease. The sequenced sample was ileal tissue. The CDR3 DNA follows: TGTGCCAGCAGCTTAGCAGGGGTCGTGGAAGCTTTCTTT. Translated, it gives CASSLAGVVEAFF. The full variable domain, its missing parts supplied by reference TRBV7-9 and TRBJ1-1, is DTGVSQNPRHKITKRGQNVTFRCDPISEHNRLYWYRQTLGQGPEFLTYFQNEAQLEKSRLLSDRFSAERPKGSFSTLEIQRTEQGDSAMYLCASSLAGVVEAFFGQGTRLTVV.